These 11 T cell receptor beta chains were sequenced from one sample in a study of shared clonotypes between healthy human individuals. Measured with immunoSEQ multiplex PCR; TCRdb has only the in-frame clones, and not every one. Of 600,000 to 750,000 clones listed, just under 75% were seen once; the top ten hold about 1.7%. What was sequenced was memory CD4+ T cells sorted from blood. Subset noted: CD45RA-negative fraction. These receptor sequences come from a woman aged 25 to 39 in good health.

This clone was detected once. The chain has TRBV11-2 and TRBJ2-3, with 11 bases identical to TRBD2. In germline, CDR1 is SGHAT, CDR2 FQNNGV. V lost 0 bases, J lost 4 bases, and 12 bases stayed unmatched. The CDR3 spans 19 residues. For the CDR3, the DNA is TGTGCCAGCAGCTTAGATGCCTTAGCGGGAGGGCCTCTCTCAGATACGCAGTATTTT. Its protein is CASSLDALAGGPLSDTQYF.

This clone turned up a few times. The DNA of the CDR3 is TGTGCCAGCAGCTTTAGGGACAGAGAACTCCTTAGCAATCAGCCCCAGCATTTT. This translates into CASSFRDRELLSNQPQHF. The V and J genes are TRBV5-5 and TRBJ1-5; TRBD1 matches 7 bases. This CDR3 region has 18 residues. V was clipped by 2 bases and J by 0 bases; unmatched bases: 11. Per the germline V gene, CDR1 is SGHKS and CDR2 is YYEKEE (reference sequence). The whole variable domain, filled in from reference TRBV5-5 and TRBJ1-5, reads DAGVTQSPTHLIKTRGQQVTLRCSPISGHKSVSWYQQVLGQGPQFIFQYYEKEERGRGNFPDRFSARQFPNYSSELNVNALLLGDSALYLCASSFRDRELLSNQPQHFGDGTRLSIL.

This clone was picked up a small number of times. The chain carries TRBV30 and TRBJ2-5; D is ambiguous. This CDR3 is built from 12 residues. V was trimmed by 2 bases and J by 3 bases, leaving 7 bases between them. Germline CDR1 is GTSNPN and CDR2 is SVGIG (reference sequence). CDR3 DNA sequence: TGTGCCTGGAGTATAACGGAAGAGACCCAGTACTTC. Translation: CAWSITEETQYF.

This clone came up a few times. The CDR3 coding sequence is TGTGCCAGCAGTGTGATAGCGGGAGGGCCTAACATTCAGTACTTC. Encoded protein: CASSVIAGGPNIQYF. The J gene is TRBJ2-4, the V gene TRBV27; 11 bases agree with TRBD2. Per germline, CDR1 MNHEY and CDR2 SMNVEV (reference sequence). This CDR3 is 15 amino acids long. V dropped 5 bases and J dropped 7; count of bases not matched to a gene: 7.

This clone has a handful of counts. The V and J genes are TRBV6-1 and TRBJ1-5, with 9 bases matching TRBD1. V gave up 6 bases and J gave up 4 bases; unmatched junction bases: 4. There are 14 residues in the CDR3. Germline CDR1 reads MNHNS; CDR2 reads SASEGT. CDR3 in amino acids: CASSDRGRNQPQHF. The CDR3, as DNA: TGTGCCAGCAGCGACAGGGGGAGGAATCAGCCCCAGCATTTT.

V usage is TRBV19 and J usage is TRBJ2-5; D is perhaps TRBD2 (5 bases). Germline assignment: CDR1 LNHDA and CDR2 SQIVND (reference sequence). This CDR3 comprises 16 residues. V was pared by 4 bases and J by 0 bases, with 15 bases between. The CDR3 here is CASSTWMGANQETQYF. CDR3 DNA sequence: TGTGCCAGTAGTACCTGGATGGGAGCGAACCAAGAGACCCAGTACTTC.

The CDR3 bases are TGTGCCAGTACCCCACAGGCGACAGGGTATGCTGGGGCCAACGTCCTGACTTTC. Its translation is CASTPQATGYAGANVLTF. The rearrangement joins TRBV19 to TRBJ2-6, with 7 bases aligning to TRBD1. The V segment lost 7 bases and the J segment 2 bases; nucleotides outside the gene matches: 14. The CDR3 consists of 18 residues. The germline gives CDR1 LNHDA, CDR2 SQIVND (reference sequence).

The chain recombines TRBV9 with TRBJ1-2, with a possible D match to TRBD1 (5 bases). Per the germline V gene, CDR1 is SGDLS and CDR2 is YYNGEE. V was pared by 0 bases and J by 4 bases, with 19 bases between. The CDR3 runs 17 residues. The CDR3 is CASSVERWGYQPYGYTF. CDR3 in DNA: TGTGCCAGCAGCGTAGAACGCTGGGGCTATCAACCCTATGGCTACACCTTC.

The CDR3 DNA is TGTGCCAGCAGCGAACCCCAAAACACCATATATTTT. As protein: CASSEPQNTIYF. The chain joins TRBV6-1 to TRBJ1-3; D gene unclear. The CDR3 consists of 12 residues. V lost 6 bases and J lost 6, with 9 bases in between. Germline-derived CDR1 and CDR2 are MNHNS and SASEGT.

CDR3 sequence: CASSELAGELYEQYF. In DNA form, the CDR3 reads TGTGCCAGTAGTGAACTAGCGGGAGAACTCTACGAGCAGTACTTC. V and J are TRBV19 and TRBJ2-7, with 11 positions matching TRBD2. This CDR3 is built from 15 residues. The V and J ends lost 5 bases and 3 bases, in that order; junction bases with no gene match: 6. Germline lookup yields CDR1 LNHDA and CDR2 SQIVND (reference sequence).

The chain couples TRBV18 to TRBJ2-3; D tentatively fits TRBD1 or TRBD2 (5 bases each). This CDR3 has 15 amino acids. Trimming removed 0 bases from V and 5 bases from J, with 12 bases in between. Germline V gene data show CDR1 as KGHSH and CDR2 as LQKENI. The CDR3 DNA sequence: TGTGCCAGCTCACCACCGGGACGGACTGGAGATACGCAGTATTTT. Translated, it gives CASSPPGRTGDTQYF.